The 19 T cell receptor beta chains presented below share a single source sample, sequenced in a study of beta chain features in type 1 diabetes. Whole-study findings and limits: Moderate but significant shortening of TCRB CDR3s was recorded in all four CD4+ subsets from Type 1 diabetes patients.

These receptors have no identified antigens. Expressed TCRB transcripts got sequenced, as all isolated RNA was reverse transcribed. Assay: immunoSEQ multiplex PCR; the TCRdb copy retains only in-frame clones and omits some. The table includes roughly 50,000 clones, 35% to 55% detected once. Sequencing was performed on stem cell memory CD4+ T cells from blood. These receptors were collected from a young man with type 1 diabetes.

The rearrangement joins TRBV7-2 to TRBJ1-2, with D perhaps TRBD1 (5 bases). Trimming cost V 5 bases and J 8 bases, with 18 bases left between them. The V gene's germline CDR1 is SGHTA and CDR2 FQGNSA. This CDR3 is built from 14 residues. CDR3 amino acids: CASSLLQGRKGYTF. The CDR3 region has the DNA TGTGCCAGCAGCCTACTGCAGGGTCGAAAAGGCTACACCTTC. The whole variable domain, remainder taken from reference TRBV7-2 and TRBJ1-2, is GAGVSQSPSNKVTEKGKDVELRCDPISGHTALYWYRQSLGQGLEFLIYFQGNSAPDKSGLPSDRFSAERTGGSVSTLTIQRTQQEDSAVYLCASSLLQGRKGYTFGSGTRLTVV.

In this sample, this clone turned up a few times. The chain employs TRBV7-3 and TRBJ2-3; D may be TRBD2 (5 bases). The CDR3 totals 12 residues. Trimming removed 6 bases at V and 6 bases at J, with 10 bases between. CDR1 is SGHTA and CDR2 is FQGTGA in the germline V gene. CDR3 amino acids: CASSVGVDTQYF. The CDR3 DNA follows: TGTGCCAGCAGTGTCGGGGTCGATACGCAGTATTTT.

This clone was observed a handful of times. The chain has TRBV7-2 and TRBJ2-4; TRBD2 agrees at 11 bases. J was trimmed by 15 bases and V by 4 bases; bases with no gene match: 8. This CDR3 spans 13 amino acids. Germline CDR1 reads SGHTA; CDR2 reads FQGNSA. The CDR3 nucleotides are TGTGCCAGCAGCTCCGCGGCTAGCGGGAGGCGGTACTTC. Its translation: CASSSAASGRRYF.

This chain links TRBV7-9 with TRBJ2-5; TRBD1 matches at 7 bases. From germline, CDR1 is SEHNR and CDR2 FQNEAQ (reference sequence). V shed 6 bases and J 1 base; nucleotides not matched to a gene: 5. The CDR3 extends over 14 amino acids. CDR3 in amino acids: CASRTGEIQETQYF. The CDR3 DNA follows: TGTGCCAGCAGAACAGGGGAGATCCAAGAGACCCAGTACTTC. The whole variable domain, filled in from reference TRBV7-9 and TRBJ2-5, reads DTGVSQNPRHKITKRGQNVTFRCDPISEHNRLYWYRQTLGQGPEFLTYFQNEAQLEKSRLLSDRFSAERPKGSFSTLEIQRTEQGDSAMYLCASRTGEIQETQYFGPGTRLLVL.

This clone was recorded a few times. The chain employs TRBV19 and TRBJ1-2, with TRBD1 matching 7 bases. V trimming: 6 bases; J trimming: 4 bases; junction bases outside the gene matches: 5. This CDR3 has 13 amino acids. The V gene's germline CDR1 is LNHDA and CDR2 SQIVND (reference sequence). The CDR3 coding sequence is TGTGCCAGTAGCTTCGACAGGGTCTATGGCTACACCTTC. It specifies CASSFDRVYGYTF.

The chain joins TRBV2 to TRBJ2-5, with 10 positions matching TRBD1. CDR3 length: 14 amino acids. The trim removed 5 bases at V and 5 bases at J, leaving 5 bases unmatched. The germline V gene has CDR1 SNHLY and CDR2 FYNNEI. CDR3 sequence (DNA): TGTGCCAGCAGTCTGGACAGGGGGGGTGAGACCCAGTACTTC. The encoded protein is CASSLDRGGETQYF.

The chain couples TRBV6-1 to TRBJ2-5, with D perhaps TRBD2 (7 bases). Germline V CDR1 and CDR2: MNHNS, SASEGT. V lost 6 bases, J lost 5 bases, and 16 bases lay in between. CDR3 size: 14 residues. The DNA of the CDR3 is TGTGCCAGCAGGGGGGGGGCCCATTCGGAGACCCAGTACTTC. Translation gives CASRGGAHSETQYF.

The gene calls are TRBV7-9 and TRBJ1-4, with no clear D. From germline, CDR1 is SEHNR and CDR2 FQNEAQ (reference sequence). The CDR3 loop spans 14 amino acids. Trimming pared 5 bases from V and 5 bases from J, leaving 12 bases between. DNA of the CDR3: TGTGCCAGCAGCCTAGGTGGGGAGAATGAAAAACTGTTTTTT. This translates into CASSLGGENEKLFF.

A few counts support this clone. The chain employs TRBV28 and TRBJ2-7, with 9 bases that match TRBD1. The CDR3 has 15 residues. The germline V gene has CDR1 MDHEN and CDR2 SYDVKM. V gave up 6 bases and J gave up 5 bases; unmatched junction bases: 11. Here the CDR3 reads CASSPPGQGSDEQYF. The CDR3 nucleotides read TGTGCCAGCAGCCCTCCGGGACAGGGATCGGACGAGCAGTACTTC.

The rearrangement joins TRBV5-1 to TRBJ2-3; D may be TRBD2 (5 bases). Germline CDR1 SGHRS, CDR2 YFSETQ. This CDR3 has 14 amino acids. Trimming cost V 0 bases and J 4 bases, with 9 bases left between them. This CDR3 is CASSLVGVADTQYF. The CDR3 region has the DNA TGCGCCAGCAGCTTGGTCGGGGTCGCAGATACGCAGTATTTT.

This clone has just a few counts. The gene calls are TRBV4-3 and TRBJ2-4; a possible D gene is TRBD2 (5 bases). The CDR3 runs 13 residues. The germline V gene encodes CDR1 LGHNA and CDR2 YSLEER. Trimming stripped 1 base from V and 7 bases from J, with 8 bases between. CDR3: CASSQAGRNIQYF. The CDR3 coding sequence is TGCGCCAGCAGCCAAGCGGGAAGGAACATTCAGTACTTC.

The V gene is TRBV4-1, the J gene TRBJ2-2, with 9 bases that match TRBD2. Germline assignment: CDR1 MGHRA and CDR2 YSYEKL. The ends lost 3 bases at V and 6 bases at J; junction bases unmatched: 5. CDR3 length: 15 residues. The CDR3 sequence: CASSQNSGRSGELFF. The CDR3 nucleotides are TGCGCCAGCAGCCAGAATAGCGGGAGATCCGGGGAGCTGTTTTTT.

V and J are TRBV27 and TRBJ2-7; 9 bases match TRBD1. V gave up 0 bases and J gave up 1 base; unmatched junction bases: 1. Germline CDR1 is MNHEY and CDR2 is SMNVEV (reference sequence). This CDR3 has 15 residues. CDR3 region: CASSLSGTGSYEQYF. Here the CDR3 DNA reads TGTGCCAGCAGTTTATCTGGGACAGGGTCCTACGAGCAGTACTTC.

This clone was seen a few times. The CDR3 sequence: CASHGPKETQYF. In nucleotides, the CDR3 is TGTGCCAGCCATGGCCCCAAAGAGACCCAGTACTTC. The V call is TRBV27, the J call TRBJ2-5; D gene unclear. The CDR3 runs to 12 residues. The germline gives CDR1 MNHEY, CDR2 SMNVEV (reference sequence). The germline V and J ends were trimmed by 8 bases and 3 bases, with 10 bases remaining between them.

The J gene is TRBJ2-1, the V gene TRBV9; tentatively, D is TRBD2 (5 bases). The ends were cut back, 0 bases at V and 4 bases at J, with 8 bases in the middle. Germline CDR1 and CDR2: SGDLS and YYNGEE. The CDR3 contains 14 residues. CDR3 loop: CASSVAGSYNEQFF. Written as DNA, the CDR3 is TGTGCCAGCAGCGTAGCGGGATCATACAATGAGCAGTTCTTC. The full variable domain, in which reference TRBV9 and TRBJ2-1 provide the parts outside the CDR3, is DSGVTQTPKHLITATGQRVTLRCSPRSGDLSVYWYQQSLDQGLQFLIQYYNGEERAKGNILERFSAQQFPDLHSELNLSSLELGDSALYFCASSVAGSYNEQFFGPGTRLTVL.

The chain uses TRBV9 and TRBJ2-3; perhaps TRBD2 as D (6 bases). Germline loops: CDR1 SGDLS, CDR2 YYNGEE. V dropped 3 bases and J dropped 0 bases, with 17 bases sitting between them. This CDR3 spans 17 amino acids. The CDR3 DNA is TGTGCCAGCAGCGCCCATAGCGGAGGTGCTAGCACAGATACGCAGTATTTT. Its translation is CASSAHSGGASTDTQYF.

This clone was recorded a few times. V and J are TRBV28 and TRBJ1-2, with 11 bases identical to TRBD1. In germline, CDR1 is MDHEN, CDR2 SYDVKM. The CDR3 spans 13 residues. The junction had 4 bases not matched to a gene; V was cut back by 6 bases and J by 7 bases. In nucleotides, the CDR3 is TGTGCCAGCAGCCGGACAGGGGGCGGTGGCTACACCTTC. Residues: CASSRTGGGGYTF.

The J gene is TRBJ2-1, the V gene TRBV4-3; 10 nucleotides match TRBD2. V gave up 1 base and J gave up 8 bases; unmatched junction bases: 5. Germline CDR1 reads LGHNA; CDR2 reads YSLEER. This CDR3 has 15 amino acids. The CDR3 region is CASSQVSLAGHEQFF. CDR3 coding DNA: TGCGCCAGCAGCCAAGTATCACTAGCGGGACATGAGCAGTTCTTC.

This clone appeared a few times. The V call is TRBV19, the J call TRBJ1-5; 7 positions agree with TRBD1. After removal of 6 bases from V and 4 bases from J, the junction contained 3 bases not matched to a gene. Germline V lookup: CDR1 LNHDA, CDR2 SQIVND (reference sequence). The CDR3 has 13 residues. In DNA, the CDR3 is TGTGCCAGTAGCCTACAGGGGAATCAGCCCCAGCATTTT. The encoded protein is CASSLQGNQPQHF.